Sequencing of this T cell receptor (beta chain) was carried out in a study of T cells in Graves' hyperthyroidism and ophthalmopathy. Study results and limitations: Ophthalmopathy and stable hyperthyroidism were told apart by a 13 V-J model.

Template material for amplifying TCR beta CDR3 regions consisted of RNA transcripts. HTBI primers were the set used in a first-round RT-PCR of the TCR CDR3. TCRdb independently ran MiXCR on the multiplex PCR reads; one entry per CDR3 protein. The data hold about 340,000 distinct CDR3 sequences, with under 25% observed a single time. About this clonotype: Its antigen is unidentified.

CDR3 length: 14 amino acids. In germline, CDR1 is MDHEN, CDR2 SYDVKM. Deletions cut 7 bases from V and 0 bases from J, with 10 bases between. Patients aged 18 to 65 had newly diagnosed hyperthyroidism that had lasted under 2 months. Fresh 10 ml peripheral blood yielded PBMCs. The source material was blood. The sequence derives from a woman between 45 and 65 years old with Graves' hyperthyroidism. The J gene is TRBJ2-1, the V gene TRBV28; perhaps TRBD1 as D (5 bases). CDR3 sequence: CASKRQLSYNEQFF. In nucleotides, the CDR3 is TGTGCCAGCAAGAGACAGCTCTCCTACAATGAGCAGTTCTTC.